The 27 T cell receptor beta chains listed next were all sequenced from one sample in a study of blood T cell repertoires in COVID-19. TCRdb keeps only in-frame clones here, not all; method: immunoSEQ multiplex PCR. The data contain about 72,000 clones, 86% of them singletons. The sample was peripheral blood. The receptors come from a woman aged 60-75 years with acute or convalescent COVID-19.

The V call is TRBV5-5, the J call TRBJ1-2; perhaps TRBD1 as D (6 bases). Trimming left V 4 bases short and J 4 bases short, with 11 bases between. This CDR3 contains 13 residues. Per germline, CDR1 SGHKS and CDR2 YYEKEE (reference sequence). The chain's CDR3 is CASSHMDSYGYTF. CDR3 sequence (DNA): TGTGCCAGCAGCCATATGGACAGCTATGGCTACACCTTC.

The gene calls are TRBV28 and TRBJ2-7, with 8 bases fitting TRBD2. V shed 2 bases and J 3 bases; nucleotides not matched to a gene: 6. Germline CDR1 MDHEN, CDR2 SYDVKM. This CDR3 is built from 15 residues. This CDR3 reads CASSLLSSGGYEQYF. For the CDR3, the DNA is TGTGCCAGCAGTTTACTTTCCAGCGGGGGCTACGAGCAGTACTTC.

This chain connects TRBV4-1 to TRBJ2-6; TRBD1 agrees at 7 bases. The V gene end was trimmed by 4 bases and the J gene end by 0 bases; junction bases not matched to a gene: 15. The CDR3 extends over 20 amino acids. Germline V gene data show CDR1 as MGHRA and CDR2 as YSYEKL. CDR3 in amino acids: CASSPHGLGQAFSGANVLTF. The DNA for the CDR3 is TGCGCCAGCAGCCCTCACGGGTTAGGACAGGCCTTCTCTGGGGCCAACGTCCTGACTTTC.

CDR3 coding DNA: TGTGCCAGCAGAGCTCCGGGACTAGTACGTGAGCAGTTCTTC. This sequence encodes CASRAPGLVREQFF. The rearrangement joins TRBV2 to TRBJ2-1; 8 bases line up with TRBD2. In germline, CDR1 is SNHLY, CDR2 FYNNEI. The CDR3 consists of 14 residues. V was clipped by 6 bases and J by 9 bases; unmatched bases: 10.

The rearrangement joins TRBV4-1 to TRBJ2-7; 7 bases align to TRBD2. The CDR3 is 13 residues long. Germline-derived CDR1 and CDR2 are MGHRA and YSYEKL. Trimming took 4 bases from V and 6 from J; bases not matched to a gene: 6. The CDR3 region is CASSPGLSGEQYF. The CDR3, as DNA: TGCGCCAGCAGCCCGGGACTATCAGGCGAGCAGTACTTC.

The rearrangement joins TRBV5-1 to TRBJ2-1; 10 bases fit TRBD2. This CDR3 is built from 14 residues. Germline CDR1 reads SGHRS; CDR2 reads YFSETQ. The ends lost 2 bases at V and 6 bases at J; junction bases unmatched: 2. Here the CDR3 reads CASSFTSGANEQFF. The CDR3 region has the DNA TGCGCCAGCAGCTTCACTAGCGGGGCCAATGAGCAGTTCTTC.

A few counts support this clone. This rearrangement joins TRBV7-9 to TRBJ2-3; maybe TRBD1 (6 bases). The length of the CDR3 is 16 residues. Germline-derived CDR1 and CDR2 are SEHNR and FQNEAQ (reference sequence). Trimming pared 4 bases from V and 4 bases from J, leaving 18 bases between. The chain's CDR3 is CASSYGAGVTADTQYF. In DNA, the CDR3 is TGTGCCAGCAGCTACGGGGCAGGGGTCACCGCAGATACGCAGTATTTT. The complete variable domain, with remaining parts taken from reference TRBV7-9 and TRBJ2-3, reads DTGVSQNPRHKITKRGQNVTFRCDPISEHNRLYWYRQTLGQGPEFLTYFQNEAQLEKSRLLSDRFSAERPKGSFSTLEIQRTEQGDSAMYLCASSYGAGVTADTQYFGPGTRLTVL.

This sequence joins TRBV6-5 and TRBJ1-2, with D perhaps matching TRBD1 (6 bases). V was shortened by 0 bases and J by 1 base, with 12 bases between the two germline ends. The germline V gene encodes CDR1 MNHEY and CDR2 SVGAGI. CDR3 length: 16 amino acids. The CDR3, as DNA: TGTGCCAGCAGTTACTCGCATCAGGGGATTAACTATGGCTACACCTTC. It encodes CASSYSHQGINYGYTF.

The chain recombines TRBV2 with TRBJ1-6; D gene uncertain. The CDR3 is made up of 15 amino acids. Germline assignment: CDR1 SNHLY and CDR2 FYNNEI. Trimming took 0 bases from V and 6 from J, leaving 9 bases between them. CDR3 residues: CASSEALRLNSPLHF. The DNA for the CDR3 is TGTGCCAGCAGTGAAGCCCTACGACTTAATTCACCCCTCCACTTT. Variable domain in full (rest from reference TRBV2 and TRBJ1-6): EPEVTQTPSHQVTQMGQEVILRCVPISNHLYFYWYRQILGQKVEFLVSFYNNEISEKSEIFDDQFSVERPDGSNFTLKIRSTKLEDSAMYFCASSEALRLNSPLHFGNGTRLTVT.

The chain couples TRBV7-9 to TRBJ2-7, with 12 nucleotides matching TRBD2. With V trimmed by 5 bases and J by 4 bases, 9 bases remained unmatched. Germline CDR1 SEHNR, CDR2 FQNEAQ (reference sequence). The length of the CDR3 is 16 residues. The CDR3 sequence is CASSPRTSGDYYEQYF. CDR3 nucleotides: TGTGCCAGCAGCCCGAGGACTAGCGGGGATTATTACGAGCAGTACTTC. Combining the CDR3 with reference TRBV7-9 and TRBJ2-7 gives the whole variable domain DTGVSQNPRHKITKRGQNVTFRCDPISEHNRLYWYRQTLGQGPEFLTYFQNEAQLEKSRLLSDRFSAERPKGSFSTLEIQRTEQGDSAMYLCASSPRTSGDYYEQYFGPGTRLTVT.

The chain carries TRBV2 and TRBJ2-1; 9 nucleotides agree with TRBD1. With 7 bases clipped from V and 7 bases from J, the junction kept 5 bases outside the gene matches. CDR1 is SNHLY and CDR2 is FYNNEI in the germline V gene. The CDR3 runs 13 residues. CDR3 loop: CASKKGQGNEQFF. The CDR3 DNA is TGTGCCAGCAAAAAGGGACAGGGTAATGAGCAGTTCTTC.

The chain links TRBV28 to TRBJ2-7, with 7 bases fitting TRBD1. J lost 5 bases, V lost 6 bases, and 13 bases had no gene match. CDR1 and CDR2 (germline): MDHEN, SYDVKM. This CDR3 has 15 residues. The CDR3 here is CASSQTGLGNHEQYF. CDR3 bases: TGTGCCAGCAGCCAGACAGGGTTGGGCAACCACGAGCAGTACTTC.

The chain joins TRBV5-1 to TRBJ2-1, with 10 positions matching TRBD1. Looked up from germline, CDR1 is SGHRS and CDR2 is YFSETQ. The J segment lost 2 bases and the V segment lost 0 bases, leaving 2 bases of the junction unmatched. The CDR3 has 16 amino acids. In nucleotides, the CDR3 is TGCGCCAGCAGCTTGGCGGGACAGGGGACCTACAATGAGCAGTTCTTC. Protein: CASSLAGQGTYNEQFF.

V and J are TRBV7-2 and TRBJ2-3, with 7 bases matching TRBD2. Trimming took 6 bases from V and 0 from J; bases not matched to a gene: 12. This CDR3 has 17 residues. Germline V gene lookup returns CDR1 SGHTA and CDR2 FQGNSA. The CDR3: CASSREASGASTDTQYF. The CDR3 nucleotides are TGTGCCAGCAGTCGGGAGGCCAGCGGGGCTAGCACAGATACGCAGTATTTT.

The chain couples TRBV5-1 to TRBJ2-7, with 7 nucleotides matching TRBD1. The CDR3 consists of 15 residues. V shed 0 bases and J 2 bases; nucleotides not matched to a gene: 5. Germline CDR1 reads SGHRS; CDR2 reads YFSETQ. CDR3 coding DNA: TGCGCCAGCAGCTTGGGACAGGGTCTTCCCTACGAGCAGTACTTC. Amino acids: CASSLGQGLPYEQYF.

The chain joins TRBV4-2 to TRBJ2-5, with D perhaps TRBD1 (6 bases). V was clipped by 3 bases and J by 5 bases, with 10 bases between them. The CDR3 loop spans 13 amino acids. The germline V gene encodes CDR1 LGHNA and CDR2 YNFKEQ. CDR3 amino acids: CASSQDSGETQYF. The CDR3 DNA reads as TGTGCCAGCAGCCAGGACAGTGGGGAGACCCAGTACTTC.

The gene calls are TRBV18 and TRBJ2-1; D not resolved. Trimming pared 0 bases from V and 0 bases from J, leaving 6 bases between. The CDR3 runs 15 residues. CDR1 is KGHSH and CDR2 is LQKENI in the germline V gene. The CDR3 reads CASSPPVSSYNEQFF. In nucleotides, the CDR3 is TGTGCCAGCTCACCACCGGTGAGCTCCTACAATGAGCAGTTCTTC.

This clone was found a few times. V usage is TRBV2 and J usage is TRBJ1-1; D not certain. This CDR3 has 12 residues. With 7 bases removed from V and 2 bases from J, the gap between germline ends came to 8 bases. The germline gives CDR1 SNHLY, CDR2 FYNNEI. The CDR3 coding sequence is TGTGCCAGCAAGCGGGCTAACACTGAAGCTTTCTTT. It translates to CASKRANTEAFF.

The chain employs TRBV9 and TRBJ2-5; TRBD2 aligns across 15 bases. The germline V gene encodes CDR1 SGDLS and CDR2 YYNGEE. Unmatched junction bases numbered 6, after V lost 4 bases and J lost 2 bases. The CDR3 sequence is 17 residues long. The CDR3 region has the DNA TGTGCCAGCAGCCTCGGGACTAGCGGGGGGCTGCAAGAGACCCAGTACTTC. Translation: CASSLGTSGGLQETQYF.

This chain links TRBV10-3 with TRBJ2-2; perhaps TRBD1 as D (6 bases). This CDR3 spans 15 amino acids. CDR1 is ENHRY and CDR2 is SYGVKD in the germline V gene. V shed 4 bases and J shed 3 bases, with 12 bases lying between them. CDR3 protein: CAISAQGGDTGELFF. CDR3 DNA: TGTGCCATCAGTGCACAGGGTGGGGACACCGGGGAGCTGTTTTTT.

The chain combines TRBV14 with TRBJ2-6; D is perhaps TRBD1 (6 bases). Between the trimmed V and J ends, which lost 4 bases and 0 bases, there was a span of 16 bases. Germline-derived CDR1 and CDR2 are SGHDN and FVKESK. The CDR3 has 18 amino acids. The CDR3 DNA follows: TGTGCCAGCAGCCTGACCAGGGGCGGATTCTCTGGGGCCAACGTCCTGACTTTC. Translating gives CASSLTRGGFSGANVLTF.

The chain carries TRBV14 and TRBJ1-2; 7 bases match TRBD1. The CDR3 covers 18 residues. Trimming cost V 2 bases and J 2 bases; bases outside gene matches: 14. Looked up from germline, CDR1 is SGHDN and CDR2 is FVKESK. CDR3 loop: CASSQIRDRFEPNYGYTF. The DNA of the CDR3 is TGTGCCAGCAGCCAAATAAGGGACAGATTCGAACCCAACTATGGCTACACCTTC.

The chain employs TRBV4-1 and TRBJ1-5; a weak D match, TRBD1 (6 bases). CDR1 and CDR2 from the germline V gene are MGHRA and YSYEKL. This CDR3 comprises 16 residues. V lost 0 bases to trimming and J lost 0 bases, with 9 bases between them. Written as DNA, the CDR3 is TGCGCCAGCAGCCAAGAGACAGGCCTTAGCAATCAGCCCCAGCATTTT. Translating it yields CASSQETGLSNQPQHF.

This rearrangement joins TRBV2 to TRBJ1-5; 8 bases line up with TRBD1. With V trimmed by 3 bases and J by 8 bases, 9 bases remained unmatched. Looked up from germline, CDR1 is SNHLY and CDR2 is FYNNEI. This CDR3 spans 15 amino acids. The chain's CDR3 is CASSDGGQAWEPQHF. CDR3 sequence (DNA): TGTGCCAGCAGTGATGGGGGACAGGCATGGGAGCCCCAGCATTTT.

The chain joins TRBV12-3 or TRBV12-4 to TRBJ1-2, with TRBD1 identical over 7 bases. The CDR3 is 13 amino acids. J was trimmed by 8 bases and V by 5 bases; bases with no gene match: 8. CDR3 nucleotides: TGTGCCAGCAGTGTACGACAGGGAGGAGGCTACACCTTC. Protein product: CASSVRQGGGYTF.

CDR3 in amino acids: CASSNRGSPLHF. CDR3 DNA sequence: TGTGCCAGCAGCAACAGGGGTTCCCCCCTCCACTTT. The genes are TRBV6-4 and TRBJ1-6; 7 nucleotides line up with TRBD1. V lost 6 bases, J lost 13 bases, and 6 bases stayed unmatched. Germline CDR1 reads MRHNA; CDR2 reads SNTAGT. The CDR3 is 12 residues long.

The rearrangement joins TRBV18 to TRBJ2-3; 9 bases map to TRBD2. The CDR3 is made up of 16 amino acids. Germline V gene lookup returns CDR1 KGHSH and CDR2 LQKENI. With V trimmed by 5 bases and J by 0 bases, 6 bases remained unmatched. The CDR3 coding sequence is TGTGCCAGCTCAGAACAGCGGGGGGTAAGCACAGATACGCAGTATTTT. It encodes CASSEQRGVSTDTQYF.